This TCR beta chain is drawn from a study of response to subunit inactivated influenza vaccine. Germline V lookup: CDR1 SGHRS, CDR2 YFSETQ. V was pared by 5 bases and J by 3 bases, with 12 bases between. This CDR3 comprises 13 residues. TCRdb re-analysed the RT-PCR reads in MiXCR, keeping a single row per CDR3 protein. The sample yields roughly 710,000 distinct CDR3 sequences, around 15% seen once. The TCR was taken from a middle-aged man who received an inactivated influenza vaccine. Sequencing used PBMCs from blood, obtained roughly 2 weeks before vaccination. The chain joins TRBV5-1 to TRBJ2-7, with D perhaps TRBD1 (5 bases). The CDR3 coding sequence is TGCGCCAGCAGTTTAAGGGGTGTCTACGAGCAGTACTTC. It codes for CASSLRGVYEQYF. The full variable domain, in which reference TRBV5-1 and TRBJ2-7 provide the parts outside the CDR3, is KAGVTQTPRYLIKTRGQQVTLSCSPISGHRSVSWYQQTPGQGLQFLFEYFSETQRNKGNFPGRFSGRQFSNSRSEMNVSTLELGDSALYLCASSLRGVYEQYFGPGTRLTVT.